This T cell receptor (beta chain) is drawn from a study of OX40 agonist ivuxolimab in advanced cancers. Across the whole study: Patients received ivuxolimab, an intravenous treatment, every 2 weeks at 0.01 to 10 mg/kg. Dose-escalation patients were diagnosed with hepatocellular carcinoma, melanoma, renal cell cancer or head and neck cancer.

Blood was sampled at baseline, cycle 4 day 1, and cycle 7 day 1. Germline V CDR1 and CDR2: SGHNT, YYREEE (reference sequence). V shed 3 bases and J 11 bases; nucleotides not matched to a gene: 13. This CDR3 is 15 amino acids long. Assay used: immunoSEQ multiplex PCR; TCRdb lists only in-frame clones, some missing. The sample carries approximately 65,000 clones, 80% to 90% recorded once. This clone showed up just once. The sequencing here drew on CD4+ or CD8+ T cells sorted from blood, taken in a trial of the OX40 agonist ivuxolimab. The chain couples TRBV5-4 to TRBJ1-4; 7 positions agree with TRBD1. The receptor was derived from an adult with an advanced solid tumor such as melanoma, head and neck, liver or kidney cancer. The CDR3 nucleotides are TGTGCCAGCAGCTCACAGGGGCAGGTTGCGGAGAAACTGTTTTTT. Encoded protein: CASSSQGQVAEKLFF. The whole variable domain, filled in from reference TRBV5-4 and TRBJ1-4, reads ETGVTQSPTHLIKTRGQQVTLRCSSQSGHNTVSWYQQALGQGPQFIFQYYREEENGRGNFPPRFSGLQFPNYSSELNVNALELDDSALYLCASSSQGQVAEKLFFGSGTQLSVL.